The 8 T cell receptor beta chains below come from one sample, sequenced in a study of blood T cell repertoires in COVID-19. Assay used: immunoSEQ multiplex PCR; TCRdb lists only in-frame clones, some missing. This table holds fewer than 55,000 clones, 82% found once. What was sequenced was peripheral blood. The origin of the receptors is a human donor with acute or convalescent COVID-19. The donor label of this sample is uncertain.

The chain is built from TRBV19 and TRBJ2-2; D perhaps matches TRBD1 (5 bases). CDR1 LNHDA and CDR2 SQIVND come from the germline V gene (reference sequence). This CDR3 is 14 amino acids long. Trimming stripped 3 bases from V and 4 bases from J, with 9 bases between. CDR3 in amino acids: CASSIWGATGELFF. For the CDR3, the DNA is TGTGCCAGTAGTATTTGGGGCGCCACCGGGGAGCTGTTTTTT.

This clone was observed a few times. The chain is built from TRBV7-6 and TRBJ1-5, with D tentatively TRBD1 (6 bases). Deletions cut 2 bases from V and 4 bases from J, with 9 bases between. This CDR3 spans 14 amino acids. Germline V lookup: CDR1 SGHVS, CDR2 FNYEAQ. The CDR3 region has the DNA TGTGCCAGCAGCTTACAGGGGCTAAATCAGCCCCAGCATTTT. This codes for CASSLQGLNQPQHF.

V usage is TRBV18 and J usage is TRBJ2-1, with D possibly being TRBD1 (6 bases). In germline, CDR1 is KGHSH, CDR2 LQKENI. V was clipped by 2 bases and J by 2 bases, with 10 bases between them. This CDR3 contains 15 residues. CDR3 nucleotide sequence: TGTGCCAGCTCACCAAATGAGGGGGCCTACAATGAGCAGTTCTTC. It yields the protein CASSPNEGAYNEQFF.

V is TRBV10-2 and J is TRBJ1-6, with 7 bases aligning to TRBD1. Germline-derived CDR1 and CDR2 are WSHSY and SAAADI. The CDR3 consists of 14 residues. V was pared by 4 bases and J by 6 bases, with 3 bases of the junction left unmatched. CDR3 DNA sequence: TGCGCCAGCAGTGCAGGGACAGCTAATTCACCCCTCCACTTT. Translated: CASSAGTANSPLHF.

V is TRBV7-2 and J is TRBJ1-5; 11 bases align to TRBD1. The CDR3 loop spans 18 amino acids. J gave up 4 bases and V 3 bases, and 11 bases lay outside the gene matches. The germline V gene encodes CDR1 SGHTA and CDR2 FQGNSA. This chain's CDR3 is CASSLRAPGQGANQPQHF. The CDR3 DNA is TGTGCCAGCAGCTTGCGCGCCCCAGGACAGGGGGCAAATCAGCCCCAGCATTTT.

The chain couples TRBV3-1 (or the pseudogene TRBV3-2) to TRBJ2-7, with TRBD1 as a possible D gene (5 bases). Germline-derived CDR1 and CDR2 are LGHDT and YNNKEL (reference sequence). Trimming left V 1 base short and J 3 bases short, with 7 bases between. This CDR3 is built from 13 residues. CDR3 sequence (DNA): TGTGCCAGCAGCCAAGTTACAGGCTACGAGCAGTACTTC. Translated, it gives CASSQVTGYEQYF.

This clone has a single count. The rearrangement joins TRBV19 to TRBJ1-5, with D uncertain. Germline-derived CDR1 and CDR2 are LNHDA and SQIVND (reference sequence). CDR3 length: 13 residues. Trimming removed 3 bases at V and 4 bases at J, with 7 bases between. The CDR3 sequence: CASSMQDNQPQHF. The CDR3 nucleotides are TGTGCCAGTAGTATGCAGGATAATCAGCCCCAGCATTTT.

This clone was seen a few times. The CDR3 sequence: CASSLEAGGFEKLFF. DNA for the CDR3: TGTGCCAGCAGCTTGGAGGCAGGGGGCTTTGAAAAACTGTTTTTT. This chain connects TRBV5-5 to TRBJ1-4; 8 nucleotides align to TRBD1. This CDR3 region has 15 residues. V lost 0 bases, J lost 7 bases, and 5 bases stayed unmatched. CDR1 SGHKS and CDR2 YYEKEE come from the germline V gene (reference sequence).